This T cell receptor beta chain was sequenced for a study of OX40 agonist ivuxolimab in advanced cancers. Whole-study context: Melanoma, hepatocellular carcinoma, head and neck or renal cell cancer occurred in dose-escalation patients. Allowance was made for prior anti-PD-1, anti-PD-L1 or anti-CTLA-4 therapy, and about 37% had some.

Assay: immunoSEQ multiplex PCR; the TCRdb copy retains only in-frame clones and omits some. The sample shows about 100,000 clones, about four fifths of them seen only once. Blood sampling was done at baseline, cycle 4 day 1, and cycle 7 day 1. Findings and caveats of the study: In the 0.1-3.0 mg/kg groups, partial responders showed among the lowest expansion.

Germline V lookup: CDR1 SGHAT, CDR2 FQNNGV. Trimming cost V 7 bases and J 6 bases; bases outside gene matches: 8. This CDR3 spans 14 amino acids. A word on this clone: What it binds is not known.

The chain combines TRBV11-2 with TRBJ1-4; TRBD1 matches 7 bases. This sample comprised CD4+ or CD8+ T cells sorted from blood, obtained in a trial of the OX40 agonist ivuxolimab. The clonotype comes from an adult with an advanced solid tumor such as melanoma, head and neck, liver or kidney cancer. In DNA form, the CDR3 reads TGTGCCAGCATCAGGGGGACCGCGGATGAAAAACTGTTTTTT. Its protein is CASIRGTADEKLFF.